These 16 T cell receptor beta chains were all obtained from the same sample, sequenced in a study of T cell repertoires in cytomegalovirus infection. MiXCR, run by TCRdb on the reads, gives a single entry per CDR3 protein. In the table there are approximately 500,000 distinct CDR3 sequences, more than 15% of which are singletons. Source material: CD8+ T cells from PBMCs. The receptors shown here come from a human donor in good health (CMV status not recorded). Some clones in this sample may be carry-over from other donors' samples.

This clonotype was counted at least ten times. The J gene is TRBJ2-1, the V gene TRBV12-5; tentative D call: TRBD1 (6 bases). The CDR3 runs 12 residues. Germline CDR1 and CDR2: LGHNT and FRNRAP. V was cut by 1 base and J by 14 bases, with 12 bases left in between. The CDR3: CASGLDKGVKFF. DNA of the CDR3: TGTGCTAGTGGTTTGGACAAGGGGGTCAAGTTCTTC.

Many counts were recorded for this clonotype. This rearrangement joins TRBV20-1 to TRBJ2-5; 7 nucleotides agree with TRBD1. V lost 6 bases to trimming and J lost 0 bases; unmatched junction nucleotides: 7. The CDR3 covers 14 residues. Germline V lookup: CDR1 DFQATT, CDR2 SNEGSKA (reference sequence). CDR3 nucleotide sequence: TGCAGTGCAGCATCCAGGGGGTACCAAGAGACCCAGTACTTC. Protein product: CSAASRGYQETQYF.

This chain connects TRBV14 to TRBJ1-4; 8 bases line up with TRBD1. Losses at the gene ends were 4 bases for V and 12 bases for J; bases not matched to a gene: 10. This CDR3 comprises 14 residues. Germline lookup yields CDR1 SGHDN and CDR2 FVKESK. CDR3 in DNA: TGTGCCAGCAGCCGGCCAGGGGCAGGGGGCGAACTGTTTTTT. It yields the protein CASSRPGAGGELFF.

This clonotype has ten or more counts. The V call is TRBV5-5, the J call TRBJ2-1, with TRBD1 as a possible D gene (6 bases). CDR1 is SGHKS and CDR2 is YYEKEE in the germline V gene (reference sequence). The CDR3 runs to 15 residues. Trimming shortened V by 2 bases and J by 8 bases, and 17 bases separated the two germline ends. CDR3 DNA sequence: TGTGCCAGCAGCTTACAGGGAAGGGATTTTGATGAGCAGTTCTTC. Its protein product is CASSLQGRDFDEQFF.

As regards this clonotype: One junction end disagrees with the germline gene, perhaps due to a read error. V and J are TRBV19 and TRBJ1-5; no reliable D call. The CDR3 extends over 12 amino acids. Germline CDR1 reads LNHDA; CDR2 reads SQIVND (reference sequence). CDR3 protein: CASSSFSQPQRF. Written as DNA, the CDR3 is TGTGCCAGTAGTTCCTTCAGCCAGCCCCAGCGTTTT.

This clonotype was detected a few times. The V and J genes are TRBV18 and TRBJ2-5; D may correspond to TRBD1 or TRBD2 (5 bases each). The CDR3 is 15 residues long. The V gene lost 4 bases and the J gene lost 2 bases, with 14 bases spanning the gap. Germline V gene data show CDR1 as KGHSH and CDR2 as LQKENI. CDR3 nucleotide sequence: TGTGCCAGCTCACTTGAGAGGGGAAGTCAAGAGACCCAGTACTTC. Protein sequence: CASSLERGSQETQYF.

The rearrangement links TRBV20-1 to TRBJ2-1, with a weak D call TRBD2 (7 bases). The CDR3 is 15 amino acids. The V and J ends lost 5 bases and 7 bases respectively, with 21 bases between them. Germline lookup yields CDR1 DFQATT and CDR2 SNEGSKA (reference sequence). Here the CDR3 reads CSARLGGGSLNEQFF. Written as DNA, the CDR3 is TGCAGTGCTCGCCTCGGGGGCGGGAGTTTGAATGAGCAGTTCTTC.

This clonotype was counted at least ten times. This chain links TRBV10-3 with TRBJ1-2, with D possibly matching TRBD1 (6 bases). This CDR3 has 14 amino acids. Trimming cost V 6 bases and J 8 bases, with 19 bases left between them. Germline V CDR1 and CDR2: ENHRY, SYGVKD. For the CDR3, the DNA is TGTGCCATCAGCCTCAGGGGAAAGTCGGGCGGCTACACCTTC. Its protein is CAISLRGKSGGYTF.

This chain connects TRBV27 to TRBJ2-1; D not resolved. Germline loops: CDR1 MNHEY, CDR2 SMNVEV (reference sequence). V lost 2 bases, J lost 0 bases, and 11 bases lay in between. The CDR3 is made up of 16 amino acids. CDR3 protein: CASSLAAPVSYNEQFF. The CDR3 coding sequence is TGTGCCAGCAGTTTAGCAGCGCCCGTCTCCTACAATGAGCAGTTCTTC.

J is TRBJ2-1 and V is TRBV30; 10 bases line up with TRBD2. Germline CDR1 GTSNPN, CDR2 SVGIG (reference sequence). V trimming: 3 bases; J trimming: 2 bases; junction bases outside the gene matches: 4. The CDR3 totals 15 residues. The CDR3 loop is CAWSSSGGPYNEQFF. CDR3 in DNA: TGTGCCTGGAGCTCTAGCGGGGGCCCCTACAATGAGCAGTTCTTC.

The chain links TRBV14 to TRBJ2-1; D might be TRBD1 (5 bases). CDR3 size: 15 residues. The ends were cut back, 3 bases at V and 0 bases at J, with 9 bases in the middle. CDR1 is SGHDN and CDR2 is FVKESK in the germline V gene. This chain's CDR3 is CASSHRQSSYNEQFF. The CDR3 DNA is TGTGCCAGCAGCCACCGACAGAGCTCCTACAATGAGCAGTTCTTC.

The chain combines TRBV5-6 with TRBJ1-2; TRBD1 matches 9 bases. V lost 3 bases and J lost 4; bases outside the gene matches: 7. The CDR3 length is 15 residues. Germline V gives CDR1 SGHDT, CDR2 YYEEEE. Written as DNA, the CDR3 is TGTGCCAGCAGCTCACCAACAGGGGGCCCCTATGGCTACACCTTC. Its protein is CASSSPTGGPYGYTF.

This chain connects TRBV29-1 to TRBJ1-2, with TRBD1 identical over 10 bases. The CDR3 consists of 12 residues. J was trimmed by 7 bases and V by 4 bases; bases with no gene match: 3. Germline V CDR1 and CDR2: SQVTM, ANQGSEA. CDR3 in DNA: TGCAGCGTTGGAGGGACAGGGGCTGGCTACACCTTC. Translated: CSVGGTGAGYTF. Full variable domain (missing parts from reference TRBV29-1 and TRBJ1-2): SAVISQKPSRDICQRGTSLTIQCQVDSQVTMMFWYRQQPGQSLTLIATANQGSEATYESGFVIDKFPISRPNLTFSTLTVSNMSPEDSSIYLCSVGGTGAGYTFGSGTRLTVV.

DNA of the CDR3: TGTGCCAGCAGCTTAGCTGAGGGGGCCTATGGCTACACCTTC. Its protein product is CASSLAEGAYGYTF. The chain carries TRBV7-6 and TRBJ1-2; 7 nucleotides match TRBD1. The CDR3 has 14 residues. Germline CDR1 and CDR2: SGHVS and FNYEAQ. Unmatched junction bases numbered 2, after V lost 0 bases and J lost 4 bases. Full variable domain (rest looked up from reference TRBV7-6 and TRBJ1-2): GAGVSQSPRYKVTKRGQDVALRCDPISGHVSLYWYRQALGQGPEFLTYFNYEAQQDKSGLPNDRFSAERPEGSISTLTIQRTEQRDSAMYRCASSLAEGAYGYTFGSGTRLTVV.

With respect to this clonotype: At one end, the junction sequence differs from germline, possibly due to a read error. The chain is built from TRBV11-2 and TRBJ2-7, with D tentatively TRBD1 (6 bases). The CDR3 runs 15 residues. Germline lookup yields CDR1 SGHAT and CDR2 FQNNGV. CDR3 in DNA: TGTGCCAGAAGCTTATGGTACAGGGATGCGAACGAGCAGTACTTC. Translation: CARSLWYRDANEQYF.

V gene TRBV15 combines with J gene TRBJ2-2; no definite D call. Germline V lookup: CDR1 LNHNV, CDR2 YYDKDF (reference sequence). The length of the CDR3 is 13 residues. V was clipped by 5 bases and J by 6 bases, with 10 bases between them. The CDR3 loop is CATSPPGAGELFF. The CDR3 nucleotides are TGTGCCACCAGCCCTCCTGGGGCCGGGGAGCTGTTTTTT.